The 9 T cell receptor beta chains below come from one sample, sequenced in a study of PD-1 blockade in classical Hodgkin lymphoma. Sample time point: cycle 4 day 1 (C4D1), after less than 7 weeks of nivolumab. Each of the patients experienced relapse following autologous stem cell transplantation, and their brentuximab vedotin exposure differed. Produced via immunoSEQ multiplex PCR; TCRdb's table is partial and in-frame only. The profile shows tens of thousands of clones, 90% of them singletons. Sequences were derived from peripheral blood mononuclear cells (PBMCs), sampled before the fourth cycle of nivolumab. Receptors were obtained from a human donor with classical Hodgkin lymphoma.

The rearrangement uses TRBV14 and TRBJ1-2; TRBD1 matches at 9 bases. V lost 0 bases and J lost 2; bases outside the gene matches: 4. Germline V gives CDR1 SGHDN, CDR2 FVKESK. There are 16 residues in the CDR3. CDR3 sequence reads: CASSQELTGGNYGYTF. The CDR3 DNA follows: TGTGCCAGCAGCCAAGAACTGACAGGGGGAAACTATGGCTACACCTTC.

The chain is built from TRBV27 and TRBJ2-7; perhaps D is TRBD1 or TRBD2 (6 bases each). The V end was cut by 4 bases, the J end by 7 bases, with 17 bases between. CDR1 is MNHEY and CDR2 is SMNVEV in the germline V gene (reference sequence). The CDR3 runs 14 residues. The CDR3 reads CASSYIGGSGEQYF. The CDR3 DNA follows: TGTGCCAGCAGTTATATCGGGGGCTCGGGAGAGCAGTACTTC.

J is TRBJ2-7 and V is TRBV28; D is unclear. Germline CDR1 is MDHEN and CDR2 is SYDVKM. The CDR3 covers 12 residues. V dropped 2 bases and J dropped 4 bases, with 6 bases sitting between them. CDR3 amino acids: CASSLGLYEQYF. CDR3 sequence (DNA): TGTGCCAGCAGTTTAGGGTTGTACGAGCAGTACTTC.

This chain uses TRBV11-3 with TRBJ2-5; no firm D call. The CDR3 has 13 residues. The V end was cut by 5 bases, the J end by 1 base, with 8 bases between. Germline values: CDR1 SGHNT, CDR2 YENEEA. The CDR3 region is CASSITAQETQYF. In DNA form, the CDR3 reads TGTGCCAGCAGCATAACGGCCCAAGAGACCCAGTACTTC.

This clone has a single count. The rearrangement links TRBV6-6 to TRBJ2-1; TRBD1 agrees at 8 bases. This CDR3 comprises 12 residues. CDR1 MNHNY and CDR2 SVGAGI come from the germline V gene (reference sequence). V gave up 5 bases and J gave up 9 bases; unmatched junction bases: 3. CDR3: CASSRQGSEQFF. The CDR3 DNA reads as TGTGCCAGCAGTCGACAGGGGAGTGAGCAGTTCTTC.

The V call is TRBV28, the J call TRBJ2-1; 7 positions agree with TRBD1. The CDR3 loop spans 14 amino acids. J lost 9 bases, V lost 2 bases, and 7 bases had no gene match. Germline assignment: CDR1 MDHEN and CDR2 SYDVKM. DNA of the CDR3: TGTGCCAGCAGTTTACAGGACAGGACCCGTGAGCAGTTCTTC. It is translated as CASSLQDRTREQFF.

This rearrangement joins TRBV7-9 to TRBJ2-2; TRBD2 is a possible D gene (6 bases). The CDR3 extends over 16 amino acids. Trimming removed 5 bases at V and 6 bases at J, with 19 bases between. Germline values: CDR1 SEHNR, CDR2 FQNEAQ (reference sequence). For the CDR3, the DNA is TGTGCCAGCAGCCCCCCCCGGGGAGCGGGCCCCGGGGAGCTGTTTTTT. It is translated as CASSPPRGAGPGELFF.

The chain recombines TRBV6-5 with TRBJ1-3; 7 bases agree with TRBD1. The V and J ends lost 7 bases and 2 bases, in that order; junction bases with no gene match: 2. CDR3 length: 13 residues. Germline assignment: CDR1 MNHEY and CDR2 SVGAGI. This chain's CDR3 is CASITGAGNTIYF. CDR3 in DNA: TGTGCCAGCATTACAGGGGCTGGAAACACCATATATTTT.

The chain is built from TRBV5-6 and TRBJ2-3, with D maybe TRBD2 (6 bases). The CDR3 runs 14 residues. Germline V gene sequence: CDR1 SGHDT, CDR2 YYEEEE. Trimming pared 4 bases from V and 2 bases from J, leaving 11 bases between. The CDR3 DNA reads as TGTGCCAGCAGCCCGGGACTCAACACAGATACGCAGTATTTT. Protein sequence: CASSPGLNTDTQYF.